The 30 T cell receptor beta chains in this list originate from one sample, sequenced in a study of shared clonotypes between healthy human individuals. Assay: immunoSEQ multiplex PCR; the TCRdb copy retains only in-frame clones and omits some. The top ten clones hold 0.045% to 0.06% of a sample with about 600,000 clones, more than 95% of them seen once. Sequencing was performed on naive CD4+ T cells sorted from blood. The subset: CD45RA+ positively selected. These receptors all come from a woman aged 25-40 years in good health.

This clone was recorded only once. The chain uses TRBV19 and TRBJ2-7, with D perhaps TRBD2 (5 bases). Trimming removed 3 bases at V and 4 bases at J, with 10 bases between. From germline, CDR1 is LNHDA and CDR2 SQIVND (reference sequence). CDR3 length: 13 residues. The CDR3 coding sequence is TGTGCCAGTAGTATCGAGAGGGAGTACGAGCAGTACTTC. Encoded protein: CASSIEREYEQYF.

The chain is built from TRBV5-1 and TRBJ2-2; D ambiguous. V was trimmed by 7 bases and J by 2 bases, leaving 9 bases between them. Per germline, CDR1 SGHRS and CDR2 YFSETQ. CDR3 length: 13 amino acids. The CDR3 DNA is TGCGCCAGCCGCCGGCAAAACACCGGGGAGCTGTTTTTT. Translated: CASRRQNTGELFF. The full variable domain, completed using reference TRBV5-1 and TRBJ2-2, is KAGVTQTPRYLIKTRGQQVTLSCSPISGHRSVSWYQQTPGQGLQFLFEYFSETQRNKGNFPGRFSGRQFSNSRSEMNVSTLELGDSALYLCASRRQNTGELFFGEGSRLTVL.

The chain is built from TRBV7-9 and TRBJ2-7; maybe TRBD2 (5 bases). The germline V gene encodes CDR1 SEHNR and CDR2 FQNEAQ (reference sequence). V lost 5 bases and J lost 3, with 8 bases in between. The CDR3 sequence is 12 residues long. The CDR3 region is CASSRGSYEQYF. Here the CDR3 DNA reads TGTGCCAGCAGCCGAGGGAGCTACGAGCAGTACTTC.

This chain links TRBV11-2 with TRBJ2-5; 9 bases agree with TRBD1. The tail of the sequence fits TRBJ2-7 better, so the J call may be wrong. The CDR3 is 13 residues long. The V gene's germline CDR1 is SGHAT and CDR2 FQNNGV. CDR3 region: CASSYYRGLEQYF. For the CDR3, the DNA is TGTGCCAGCAGCTACTACAGGGGGCTCGAGCAGTACTTC.

This clone was found once. The chain recombines TRBV5-1 with TRBJ1-1; 9 bases line up with TRBD1. The germline V gene encodes CDR1 SGHRS and CDR2 YFSETQ. J gave up 1 base and V 0 bases, and 10 bases lay outside the gene matches. The CDR3 has 18 residues. The CDR3 is CASSLAVRQGGPNTEAFF. For the CDR3, the DNA is TGCGCCAGCAGCTTGGCCGTGAGACAGGGGGGACCGAACACTGAAGCTTTCTTT. The whole variable domain, filled in from reference TRBV5-1 and TRBJ1-1, reads KAGVTQTPRYLIKTRGQQVTLSCSPISGHRSVSWYQQTPGQGLQFLFEYFSETQRNKGNFPGRFSGRQFSNSRSEMNVSTLELGDSALYLCASSLAVRQGGPNTEAFFGQGTRLTVV.

CDR3 in DNA: TGTGCCAGCAGAGAGAACAATATTGGGAATCAGCCCCAGCATTTT. Encoded protein: CASRENNIGNQPQHF. This chain joins TRBV6-1 and TRBJ1-5, with D hard to call. The germline CDR1 and CDR2 sequences are MNHNS and SASEGT. CDR3 length: 15 amino acids. V was trimmed by 6 bases and J by 4 bases, leaving 16 bases between them.

The chain uses TRBV28 and TRBJ2-7; a weak D match, TRBD1 (7 bases). The V end was cut by 8 bases, the J end by 2 bases, with 13 bases between. CDR3 length equals 13 residues. From germline, CDR1 is MDHEN and CDR2 SYDVKM. The CDR3 reads CASGGTVTYEQYF. DNA for the CDR3: TGTGCCAGCGGAGGGACAGTAACCTACGAGCAGTACTTC.

This chain connects TRBV6-5 to TRBJ1-2, with D tentatively TRBD1 (6 bases). Trimming stripped 6 bases from V and 8 bases from J, with 19 bases between. Germline assignment: CDR1 MNHEY and CDR2 SVGAGI. The CDR3 is 14 amino acids. The CDR3 reads CASSPQGRMDGYTF. CDR3 sequence (DNA): TGTGCCAGCAGCCCACAGGGACGGATGGACGGCTACACCTTC.

The rearrangement uses TRBV6-1 and TRBJ2-2; D not resolved. CDR1 is MNHNS and CDR2 is SASEGT in the germline V gene. There are 16 residues in the CDR3. Deletions cut 2 bases from V and 3 bases from J, with 13 bases between. In nucleotides, the CDR3 is TGTGCCAGCAGTGAATCACAGCTGGGGTACACCGGGGAGCTGTTTTTT. It encodes CASSESQLGYTGELFF.

The V and J genes are TRBV2 and TRBJ2-5; TRBD1 aligns across 8 bases. CDR3 size: 14 residues. Germline values: CDR1 SNHLY, CDR2 FYNNEI. V lost 5 bases and J lost 5; bases outside the gene matches: 7. The CDR3: CASSRQGAGETQYF. The CDR3 region has the DNA TGTGCCAGCAGTCGGCAGGGGGCAGGGGAGACCCAGTACTTC.

The V gene is TRBV18, the J gene TRBJ2-3, with D perhaps matching TRBD2 (6 bases). The CDR3 runs to 17 residues. V shed 3 bases and J shed 5 bases, with 21 bases lying between them. Germline V lookup: CDR1 KGHSH, CDR2 LQKENI. The CDR3 nucleotides read TGTGCCAGCTCACCGGACGCGGGACTCCTTCCTTTAGATACGCAGTATTTT. This translates into CASSPDAGLLPLDTQYF.

The chain is built from TRBV7-7 and TRBJ2-3, with D hard to call. The germline gives CDR1 SSHAT, CDR2 FNYEAQ (reference sequence). The CDR3 consists of 13 residues. V shed 4 bases and J shed 2 bases, with 7 bases lying between them. CDR3 coding DNA: TGTGCCAGCAGCTCCCCCCCCACAGATACGCAGTATTTT. Its translation: CASSSPPTDTQYF.

The chain joins TRBV5-1 to TRBJ2-3; unclear D gene. Germline assignment: CDR1 SGHRS and CDR2 YFSETQ. V was trimmed by 3 bases and J by 0 bases, leaving 11 bases between them. The CDR3 is 15 residues long. CDR3 sequence reads: CASSSSASSTDTQYF. The CDR3 nucleotides read TGCGCCAGCAGCTCCAGCGCGTCGAGCACAGATACGCAGTATTTT.

This CDR3 is CASSGGLAGGGEQYF. In nucleotides, the CDR3 is TGTGCCAGCAGCGGCGGACTAGCGGGAGGTGGGGAGCAGTACTTC. This chain uses TRBV5-4 with TRBJ2-7, with 14 positions matching TRBD2. Germline V gene sequence: CDR1 SGHNT, CDR2 YYREEE (reference sequence). CDR3 size: 15 residues. The J segment lost 7 bases and the V segment lost 4 bases, leaving 7 bases of the junction unmatched.

J is TRBJ2-3 and V is TRBV10-3, with D possibly being TRBD2 (6 bases). CDR1 is ENHRY, CDR2 SYGVKD, per germline. CDR3 size: 15 residues. With 7 bases removed from V and 5 bases from J, the gap between germline ends came to 19 bases. CDR3 protein: CAITRDSPLIDTQYF. CDR3 nucleotides: TGTGCCATCACAAGGGACTCCCCTTTGATAGATACGCAGTATTTT.

Here the CDR3 reads CASTQRPGLTNEKLFF. The DNA for the CDR3 is TGTGCCAGTACCCAGAGACCAGGCCTAACTAATGAAAAACTGTTTTTT. The chain links TRBV19 to TRBJ1-4; D is unresolved. Per the germline V gene, CDR1 is LNHDA and CDR2 is SQIVND (reference sequence). The CDR3 runs to 16 residues. Trimming removed 7 bases at V and 1 base at J, with 16 bases between.

This clone appeared once. The V gene is TRBV5-4, the J gene TRBJ2-3; TRBD2 might be the D (6 bases). V was clipped by 5 bases and J by 1 base, with 11 bases between them. The CDR3 is made up of 14 amino acids. In germline, CDR1 is SGHNT, CDR2 YYREEE (reference sequence). CDR3 bases: TGTGCCAGCAGTCGGAGGGTTGGCACAGATACGCAGTATTTT. Protein sequence: CASSRRVGTDTQYF.

J is TRBJ1-4 and V is TRBV4-1; 9 bases match TRBD1. The germline CDR1 and CDR2 sequences are MGHRA and YSYEKL. V shed 0 bases and J 7 bases; nucleotides not matched to a gene: 6. The CDR3 sequence is 16 residues long. CDR3 in DNA: TGCGCCAGCAGCCAAGAAACGGGGACAGGGTTTGAAAAACTGTTTTTT. Translation: CASSQETGTGFEKLFF.

The chain joins TRBV5-4 to TRBJ1-2; TRBD1 matches at 7 bases. Germline lookup yields CDR1 SGHNT and CDR2 YYREEE (reference sequence). Trimming at V came to 4 bases and at J to 6 bases, leaving 12 bases not matched to a gene. The CDR3 totals 15 residues. The CDR3 region has the DNA TGTGCCAGCAGCATCCCGGGACAGAATCTGGATGGCTACACCTTC. It encodes CASSIPGQNLDGYTF.

The V gene is TRBV19, the J gene TRBJ2-7, with TRBD1 identical over 10 bases. This CDR3 has 15 amino acids. V lost 6 bases and J lost 6; bases outside the gene matches: 11. The V gene's germline CDR1 is LNHDA and CDR2 SQIVND (reference sequence). The CDR3 protein is CASSGTGTGESEQYF. The CDR3 coding sequence is TGTGCCAGTAGCGGCACCGGGACAGGGGAAAGCGAGCAGTACTTC. Together with reference TRBV19 and TRBJ2-7, the CDR3 gives the full variable domain: DGGITQSPKYLFRKEGQNVTLSCEQNLNHDAMYWYRQDPGQGLRLIYYSQIVNDFQKGDIAEGYSVSREKKESFPLTVTSAQKNPTAFYLCASSGTGTGESEQYFGPGTRLTVT.

The rearrangement joins TRBV4-2 to TRBJ1-2; weak D call: TRBD1 (5 bases). This CDR3 comprises 13 residues. Germline V gene data show CDR1 as LGHNA and CDR2 as YNFKEQ. Trimming shortened V by 4 bases and J by 8 bases, and 14 bases separated the two germline ends. CDR3 in amino acids: CASSPPGDSGYTF. In DNA form, the CDR3 reads TGTGCCAGCAGCCCTCCCGGGGACTCCGGCTACACCTTC.

This chain's CDR3 is CASSPRVGLFF. The CDR3 bases are TGTGCCAGCAGCCCGAGGGTTGGACTGTTTTTT. This rearrangement joins TRBV7-8 to TRBJ1-4, with no clear D. The V end lost 5 bases, the J end lost 13 bases, and 11 bases lay between the germline ends. The germline gives CDR1 SGHVS, CDR2 FQNEAQ. CDR3 size: 11 residues.

The rearrangement links TRBV18 to TRBJ1-1; tentatively, D is TRBD1 (6 bases). V was pared by 4 bases and J by 2 bases, with 11 bases between. The CDR3 is 14 amino acids. Germline V gene lookup returns CDR1 KGHSH and CDR2 LQKENI. In nucleotides, the CDR3 is TGTGCCAGCTCACGCCGGGGGCCCAACACTGAAGCTTTCTTT. Amino acid sequence: CASSRRGPNTEAFF.

V gene TRBV4-2 combines with J gene TRBJ2-7; 11 positions match TRBD2. This CDR3 contains 16 residues. With 4 bases clipped from V and 3 bases from J, the junction kept 8 bases outside the gene matches. CDR1 is LGHNA and CDR2 is YNFKEQ in the germline V gene. The CDR3 region is CASSPHSGRAFYEQYF. CDR3 DNA sequence: TGTGCCAGCAGCCCCCATAGCGGGAGGGCCTTCTACGAGCAGTACTTC.

The chain recombines TRBV5-1 with TRBJ2-3; D is tentatively TRBD1 or TRBD2 (5 bases each). The ends were cut back, 4 bases at V and 2 bases at J, with 11 bases in the middle. The CDR3 has 14 residues. Germline V lookup: CDR1 SGHRS, CDR2 YFSETQ. CDR3 loop: CASSAAGTTDTQYF. In nucleotides, the CDR3 is TGCGCCAGCAGCGCAGCCGGGACCACAGATACGCAGTATTTT.

The chain employs TRBV25-1 and TRBJ2-1; 8 bases agree with TRBD2. CDR1 is MGHDK, CDR2 SYGVNS, per germline. The V gene end was trimmed by 6 bases and the J gene end by 3 bases; junction bases not matched to a gene: 4. The CDR3 extends over 14 amino acids. CDR3 nucleotide sequence: TGTGCCAGCAGCCGTACTAGCGGCTACAATGAGCAGTTCTTC. Amino acids: CASSRTSGYNEQFF.

V usage is TRBV21-1 and J usage is TRBJ1-4. TRBV21-1 is a recognized pseudogene. This CDR3 spans 16 amino acids. Here the CDR3 DNA reads TGTGCCAGCAGCACCATGGGGACGGCAACTAATGAAAAACTGTTTTTT. It yields the protein CASSTMGTATNEKLFF.

The chain combines TRBV9 with TRBJ1-1; TRBD1 is a possible D gene (6 bases). V dropped 3 bases and J dropped 1 base, with 7 bases sitting between them. CDR1 SGDLS and CDR2 YYNGEE come from the germline V gene. This CDR3 contains 13 residues. The DNA for the CDR3 is TGTGCCAGCAGCGGGGGACAGAACACTGAAGCTTTCTTT. Its translation is CASSGGQNTEAFF.

The chain couples TRBV5-1 to TRBJ2-7, with 10 bases matching TRBD1. V shed 2 bases, J shed 6 bases, and the junction held 5 bases outside the gene matches. This CDR3 is built from 14 residues. Germline V CDR1 and CDR2: SGHRS, YFSETQ. CDR3 bases: TGCGCCAGCAGCTTAGTGGGACAGGGGACCGAGCAGTACTTC. Translating it yields CASSLVGQGTEQYF.

This chain joins TRBV28 and TRBJ2-7, with D possibly TRBD2 on 5 matching bases. CDR3 length: 15 amino acids. Deletions cut 6 bases from V and 2 bases from J, with 17 bases between. From germline, CDR1 is MDHEN and CDR2 SYDVKM. CDR3 amino acids: CASSRRRLGAYEQYF. The CDR3 nucleotides read TGTGCCAGCAGCAGGAGGAGGCTCGGCGCCTACGAGCAGTACTTC.